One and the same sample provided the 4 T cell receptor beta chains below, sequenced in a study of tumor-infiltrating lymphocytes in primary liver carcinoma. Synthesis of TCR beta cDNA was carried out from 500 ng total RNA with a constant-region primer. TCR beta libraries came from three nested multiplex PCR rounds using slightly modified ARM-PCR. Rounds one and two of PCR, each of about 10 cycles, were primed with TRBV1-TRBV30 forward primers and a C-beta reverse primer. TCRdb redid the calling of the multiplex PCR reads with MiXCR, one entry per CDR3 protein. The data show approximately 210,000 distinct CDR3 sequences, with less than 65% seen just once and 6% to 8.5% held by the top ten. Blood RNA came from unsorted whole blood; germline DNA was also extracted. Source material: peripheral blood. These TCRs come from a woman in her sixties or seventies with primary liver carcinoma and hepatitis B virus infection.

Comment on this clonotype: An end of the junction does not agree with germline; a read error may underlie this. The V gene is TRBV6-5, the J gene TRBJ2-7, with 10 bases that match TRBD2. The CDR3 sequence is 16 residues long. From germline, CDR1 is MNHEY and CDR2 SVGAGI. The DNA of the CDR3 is TGTGCCAGCAGTCTCACCGGGACTAGCGAAAACTACGAGCAACACTTC. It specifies CASSLTGTSENYEQHF.

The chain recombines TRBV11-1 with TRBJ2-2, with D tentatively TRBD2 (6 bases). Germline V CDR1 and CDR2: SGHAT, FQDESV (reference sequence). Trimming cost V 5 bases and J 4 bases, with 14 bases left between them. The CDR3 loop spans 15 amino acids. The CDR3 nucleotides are TGTGCCAGCAGCATACGTCTAGCGAGCACCGGGGAGCTGTTTTTT. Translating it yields CASSIRLASTGELFF.

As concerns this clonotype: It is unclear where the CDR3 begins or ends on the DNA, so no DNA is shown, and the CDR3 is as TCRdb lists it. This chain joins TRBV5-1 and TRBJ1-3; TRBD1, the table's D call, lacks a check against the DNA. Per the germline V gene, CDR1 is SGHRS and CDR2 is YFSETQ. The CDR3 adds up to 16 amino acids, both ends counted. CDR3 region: CASSLGQVASGNTVYF.

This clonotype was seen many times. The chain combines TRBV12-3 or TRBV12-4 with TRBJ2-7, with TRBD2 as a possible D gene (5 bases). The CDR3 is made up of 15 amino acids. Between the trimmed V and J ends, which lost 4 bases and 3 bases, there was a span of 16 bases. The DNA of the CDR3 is TGTGCCAGCAGTTCCAACCCCACCGGGGACTACGAGCAGTACTTC. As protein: CASSSNPTGDYEQYF.